This T cell receptor (beta chain) was documented in a study of cytomegalovirus exposure and HLA in healthy donors. About the study: Early released data comprised around 79 million unique TCRs from HLA-typed donors. In terms of ancestry, the Caucasian-associated cluster contained about four fifths of the 300 to 400 genotyped donors. Study-level findings and limits: In a later analysis, TCR beta V- and J-gene trimming was associated with a missense DCLRE1C variant.

60 Vbeta and 13 Jbeta primers were used in PCR. Sequencing was performed with immunoSEQ multiplex PCR; in TCRdb, only in-frame clones are kept and a portion is missing. Among fewer than 200,000 clones listed, around 79% were seen once. To note about this clone: The antigen is undetermined.

Trimming at V came to 3 bases and at J to 9 bases, leaving 8 bases not matched to a gene. The CDR3 runs to 16 residues. Per germline, CDR1 SGHRS and CDR2 YFSETQ. The source is a man between 35 and 55 years old in good health and CMV-seronegative. This chain links TRBV5-1 with TRBJ2-1; TRBD2 matches 14 bases. Sequencing input: PBMCs. The CDR3 nucleotides are TGCGCCAGCAGCTGGGTGGGACTAGCGGGAGCAGGTGAGCAGTTCTTC. This gives the protein CASSWVGLAGAGEQFF.